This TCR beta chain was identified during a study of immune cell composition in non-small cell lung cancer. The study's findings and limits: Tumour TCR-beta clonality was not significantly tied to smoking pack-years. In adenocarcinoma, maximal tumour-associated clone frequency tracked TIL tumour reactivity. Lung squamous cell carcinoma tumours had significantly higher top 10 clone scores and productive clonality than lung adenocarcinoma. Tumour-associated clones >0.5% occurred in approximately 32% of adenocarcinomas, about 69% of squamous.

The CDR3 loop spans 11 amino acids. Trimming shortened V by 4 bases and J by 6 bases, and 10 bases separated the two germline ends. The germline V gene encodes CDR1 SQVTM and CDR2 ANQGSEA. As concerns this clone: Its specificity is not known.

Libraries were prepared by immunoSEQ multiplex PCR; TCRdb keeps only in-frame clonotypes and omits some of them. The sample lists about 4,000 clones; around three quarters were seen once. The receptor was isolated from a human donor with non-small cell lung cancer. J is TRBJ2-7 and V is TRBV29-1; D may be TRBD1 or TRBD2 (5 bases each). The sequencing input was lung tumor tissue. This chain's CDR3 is CSVGWGTEQYF. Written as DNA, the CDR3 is TGCAGCGTTGGATGGGGGACCGAGCAGTACTTC.